This T cell receptor beta chain came from a study of blood T cell repertoires in COVID-19 (dated by TCRdb to 2018 to 2020). Concerning the study at large: Samples covering the acute and convalescent phases of COVID-19 were provided by collaborators in the United States, Italy and Spain. The material from the prospective study consisted of cDNA or gDNA derived from T cells, B-cell-depleted T cells, or PBMCs. Subjects who had been exposed to COVID-19, were actively infected with it, or had recovered from it provided the deeply sampled blood TCRbeta repertoires that made up the dataset. The repertoires were made available in a free public database intended to serve as a resource for research on the immune response to SARS-CoV-2. Samples were obtained from the ongoing ImmuneRACE study (first 160 participants) and from some 1,200 subjects provided by 6 global collaborators. The sample metadata nearly always contained a de-identified subject ID, COVID-19 status, age in years and sex. HLA class I and class II types, where available, came from metadata supplied by the sample provider rather than from assay-based typing.

Beyond this particular receptor, the publication reports: How much clinical and demographic metadata was included differed by source and by participant, and the metadata was provided uncurated.

Whole blood was collected in K2EDTA tubes by collaborating institutions according to the institutions' own protocols. For TCRbeta analysis, collaborators shipped samples in one of three forms: frozen whole blood, isolated PBMCs, or DNA extracted from either of those sample types. About this clone: This clone's antigen is unknown. No base quality information exists; no much larger clone differs at one position.

V loses 5 bases of germline sequence and J loses 1 base, and the interval between the two ends is 16 bases. CDR1 is given as MNHEY and CDR2 as SMNVEV, both from the germline V gene (reference sequence). Including the terminal cysteine and phenylalanine, the CDR3 comprises 16 residues. Of all the DNA, just the CDR3 is kept, 48 bases in frame from base 1. TCRbeta CDR3 regions were amplified from genomic DNA by means of the immunoSEQ Assay, a bias-controlled multiplex PCR. In the source study's methods: The number of nucleated cells in each sample was estimated from the amplification of reference gene primers within the assay. Sequence reads were collapsed and filtered to measure the absolute abundance of every unique TCRbeta CDR3 rearrangement. For each sample, productive Simpson clonality was calculated as the square root of Simpson's diversity index over productive rearrangements. Here the immuneACCESS table is served through TCRdb, limited to in-frame sequences with V and J called. Missing clones are a known gap in these copies; in checked studies unresolved V genes cover under half, and the rest lacks a known reason. V, J and clone size are those of that table, while D and trimming were read from the DNA. This sample has 250,000 to 300,000 clones in its table, and around 89% of those were observed once. Of the sample, approximately 13% is held by the ten largest clones.

The TCR comes from a woman aged 55-70 years with acute or convalescent COVID-19. This sequence uses TRBV27 and TRBJ2-3; no confident D gene assignment can be made. The source material was peripheral blood. The DNA sequence is TGTGCCAGCAGTCCCCAGACTCCCATTGGCACAGATACGCAGTATTTT. Its protein reads: CASSPQTPIGTDTQYF.